The 15 T cell receptor beta chains below were found in one sample sequenced in a study of blood T cell repertoires in COVID-19. Repertoires were generated with immunoSEQ multiplex PCR, while TCRdb's copy carries only in-frame clones and drops some. In the table there are around 330,000 clones, around nine tenths of which are singletons. The specimen sequenced was PBMCs or T cells enriched from blood (not recorded which). The receptors were sampled from a man in his 60s who had recovered from COVID-19.

The chain joins TRBV7-3 to TRBJ2-1, with 7 bases aligning to TRBD2. This CDR3 spans 15 amino acids. V trimming: 0 bases; J trimming: 1 base; junction bases outside the gene matches: 0. Germline V gene sequence: CDR1 SGHTA, CDR2 FQGTGA. The CDR3, as DNA: TGTGCCAGCAGCTTAACCGGGGGGTCCTACAATGAGCAGTTCTTC. This sequence encodes CASSLTGGSYNEQFF.

The chain uses TRBV27 and TRBJ1-5, with D perhaps matching TRBD1 (6 bases). Trimming left V 5 bases short and J 4 bases short, with 9 bases between. In germline, CDR1 is MNHEY, CDR2 SMNVEV (reference sequence). The CDR3 is 13 amino acids. The CDR3 nucleotides read TGTGCCAGCAGTCGACAGGTGAATCAGCCCCAGCATTTT. It codes for CASSRQVNQPQHF.

The J gene is TRBJ1-6, the V gene TRBV4-2; tentative D call: TRBD1 (6 bases). The germline CDR1 and CDR2 sequences are LGHNA and YNFKEQ. The CDR3 sequence is 15 residues long. V was clipped by 0 bases and J by 10 bases, with 13 bases between them. CDR3 sequence: CASSQETGLPSPLHF. Written as DNA, the CDR3 is TGTGCCAGCAGCCAAGAAACAGGGTTACCGTCACCCCTCCACTTT.

The chain uses TRBV2 and TRBJ1-6; no definite D call. The CDR3 contains 12 residues. Germline V gene lookup returns CDR1 SNHLY and CDR2 FYNNEI. V lost 6 bases and J lost 9, with 9 bases in between. CDR3 sequence (DNA): TGTGCCAGCAGACTACAAGGTTCACCCCTCCACTTT. The encoded protein is CASRLQGSPLHF.

The chain carries TRBV7-9 and TRBJ2-3; TRBD2 might be the D (6 bases). Looked up from germline, CDR1 is SEHNR and CDR2 is FQNEAQ (reference sequence). V was trimmed by 8 bases and J by 7 bases, leaving 13 bases between them. The CDR3 is 12 residues long. CDR3 bases: TGTGCCAGCGGCCGGGACTCCTATACGCAGTATTTT. This codes for CASGRDSYTQYF. The entire variable domain, with the rest obtained from reference TRBV7-9 and TRBJ2-3, is as follows: DTGVSQNPRHKITKRGQNVTFRCDPISEHNRLYWYRQTLGQGPEFLTYFQNEAQLEKSRLLSDRFSAERPKGSFSTLEIQRTEQGDSAMYLCASGRDSYTQYFGPGTRLTVL.

The genes are TRBV3-1 (or the pseudogene TRBV3-2) and TRBJ1-2, with 12 positions matching TRBD1. The CDR3 has 16 amino acids. Germline V CDR1 and CDR2: LGHDT, YNNKEL (reference sequence). The ends lost 2 bases at V and 8 bases at J; junction bases unmatched: 9. The CDR3 here is CASSQTSGGTGGGYTF. The CDR3 nucleotides are TGTGCCAGCAGCCAAACCTCAGGGGGGACAGGGGGCGGCTACACCTTC.

The CDR3 reads CASSPEGTGELFF. CDR3 bases: TGTGCCAGCAGTCCTGAGGGCACCGGGGAGCTGTTTTTT. The gene calls are TRBV6-4 and TRBJ2-2; D is possibly TRBD2 (5 bases). Germline V lookup: CDR1 MRHNA, CDR2 SNTAGT. Trimming removed 5 bases from V and 4 bases from J, with 8 bases in between. CDR3 length: 13 residues.

The genes are TRBV11-2 and TRBJ2-3, with 8 nucleotides matching TRBD2. Germline trimming cut 6 bases from V and 0 bases from J; bases unmatched to any gene: 5. The CDR3 is 15 amino acids. The germline gives CDR1 SGHAT, CDR2 FQNNGV. Written as DNA, the CDR3 is TGTGCCAGCAGACCAACTAGCGGAAGCACAGATACGCAGTATTTT. Amino acid sequence: CASRPTSGSTDTQYF. The full variable domain, rest sourced from reference TRBV11-2 and TRBJ2-3, is EAGVAQSPRYKIIEKRQSVAFWCNPISGHATLYWYQQILGQGPKLLIQFQNNGVVDDSQLPKDRFSAERLKGVDSTLKIQPAKLEDSAVYLCASRPTSGSTDTQYFGPGTRLTVL.

The CDR3 loop reads CASSLALRGYEQFF. The CDR3 region has the DNA TGCGCCAGCAGCTTGGCTCTTCGGGGATATGAGCAGTTCTTC. The rearrangement joins TRBV5-1 to TRBJ2-1; perhaps TRBD2 as D (5 bases). The CDR3 consists of 14 residues. In germline, CDR1 is SGHRS, CDR2 YFSETQ. Trimming left V 0 bases short and J 8 bases short, with 12 bases between.

The chain joins TRBV7-6 to TRBJ1-5, with D tentatively TRBD1 (5 bases). This CDR3 has 16 amino acids. V was pared by 5 bases and J by 0 bases, with 14 bases between. Germline assignment: CDR1 SGHVS and CDR2 FNYEAQ. The CDR3 DNA is TGTGCCAGCAGCCCCCCAGACGGGGGTAGCAATCAGCCCCAGCATTTT. As protein: CASSPPDGGSNQPQHF.

The rearrangement uses TRBV14 and TRBJ2-1; 10 bases line up with TRBD2. Trimming removed 2 bases from V and 4 bases from J; junction bases left unmatched: 11. Germline CDR1 and CDR2: SGHDN and FVKESK. The CDR3 runs to 18 residues. The CDR3 region is CASSQRTAELAGYNEQFF. The CDR3 nucleotides read TGTGCCAGCAGCCAACGGACAGCAGAACTAGCGGGGTACAATGAGCAGTTCTTC.

The CDR3 loop is CASNRLEEKLFF. For the CDR3, the DNA is TGTGCCAGCAACAGGTTAGAGGAAAAACTGTTTTTT. The V and J genes are TRBV28 and TRBJ1-4, with D possibly being TRBD1 (5 bases). Per germline, CDR1 MDHEN and CDR2 SYDVKM. The CDR3 is made up of 12 amino acids. Trimming removed 7 bases from V and 8 bases from J, with 11 bases in between. The full variable domain, rest sourced from reference TRBV28 and TRBJ1-4, is DVKVTQSSRYLVKRTGEKVFLECVQDMDHENMFWYRQDPGLGLRLIYFSYDVKMKEKGDIPEGYSVSREKKERFSLILESASTNQTSMYLCASNRLEEKLFFGSGTQLSVL.

The chain employs TRBV6-5 and TRBJ1-2; D is possibly TRBD1 (5 bases). Trimming left V 6 bases short and J 3 bases short, with 14 bases between. Germline CDR1 MNHEY, CDR2 SVGAGI. The CDR3 is 14 residues long. CDR3: CASRGGGTDYGYTF. The DNA of the CDR3 is TGTGCCAGCAGGGGCGGCGGGACGGACTATGGCTACACCTTC.

This chain joins TRBV27 and TRBJ1-6; D remains unclear. The CDR3 totals 14 residues. CDR1 is MNHEY and CDR2 is SMNVEV in the germline V gene (reference sequence). The ends were cut back, 5 bases at V and 7 bases at J, with 12 bases in the middle. This CDR3 is CASSDTQTNSPLHF. The CDR3 DNA reads as TGTGCCAGCAGTGACACCCAGACCAATTCACCCCTCCACTTT.

This chain uses TRBV13 with TRBJ2-5; D is unresolved. Germline CDR1 is PRHDT and CDR2 is FYEKMQ (reference sequence). The CDR3 extends over 13 amino acids. V was shortened by 0 bases and J by 4 bases, with 6 bases between the two germline ends. The CDR3 DNA reads TGTGCCAGCAGCTTAGGCCACATAGAGACCCAGTACTTC. Translated, it gives CASSLGHIETQYF.